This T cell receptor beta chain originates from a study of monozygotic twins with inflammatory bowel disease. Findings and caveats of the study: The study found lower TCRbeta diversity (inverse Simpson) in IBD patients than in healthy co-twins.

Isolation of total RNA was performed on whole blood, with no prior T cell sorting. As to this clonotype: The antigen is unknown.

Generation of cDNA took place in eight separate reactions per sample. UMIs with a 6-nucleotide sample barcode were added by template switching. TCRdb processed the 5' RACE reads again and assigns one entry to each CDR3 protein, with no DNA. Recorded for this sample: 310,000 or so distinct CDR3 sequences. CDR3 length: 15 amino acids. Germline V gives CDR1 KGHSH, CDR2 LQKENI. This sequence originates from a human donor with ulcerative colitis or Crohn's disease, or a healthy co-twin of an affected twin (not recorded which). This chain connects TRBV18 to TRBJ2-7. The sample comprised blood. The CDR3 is CASSPARLSSYEQYF.